This T cell receptor (beta chain) is from a study of a mutant IDH1 vaccine in newly diagnosed glioma. Study overall: Vaccine dosing followed radiotherapy by 4-6 weeks, or accompanied temozolomide cycles. Beforehand, treatment had been radiotherapy, temozolomide, or both; the majority received both.

Regarding time point: week 47, end of study. Each vaccine dose was 300 ug of mutant IDH1 20-mer peptide, with topical imiquimod. New WHO grade 3 or 4 IDH1-mutant, ATRX-lost astrocytomas were present in all donors. Assay used: immunoSEQ multiplex PCR; TCRdb lists only in-frame clones, some missing. The table records about 59,000 clones, 75% to 90% of them present only once. This CDR3 region has 14 residues. V lost 4 bases, J lost 7 bases, and 14 bases lay in between. Germline-derived CDR1 and CDR2 are SGHTA and FQGNSA. Worth noting for this clone: The antigen is not known.

This TCR derives from a man younger than 45 with glioma. The chain is built from TRBV7-2 and TRBJ1-5; no firm D call. The specimen comprised PBMCs, sampled from a glioma patient whose treatment included an IDH1 peptide vaccine. DNA for the CDR3: TGTGCCAGCAGCTCACGGGGAATCGGGCAGCCCCAGCATTTT. Translation gives CASSSRGIGQPQHF.